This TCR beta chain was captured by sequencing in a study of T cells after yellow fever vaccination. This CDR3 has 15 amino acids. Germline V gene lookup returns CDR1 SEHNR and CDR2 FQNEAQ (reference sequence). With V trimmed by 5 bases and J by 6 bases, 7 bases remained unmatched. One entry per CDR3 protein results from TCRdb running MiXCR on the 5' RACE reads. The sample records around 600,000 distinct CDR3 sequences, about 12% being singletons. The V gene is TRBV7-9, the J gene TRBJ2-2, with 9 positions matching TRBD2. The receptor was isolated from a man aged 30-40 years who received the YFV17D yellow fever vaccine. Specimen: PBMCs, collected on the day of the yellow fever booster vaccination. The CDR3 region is CASSHSGRVAGELFF. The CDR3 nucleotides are TGTGCCAGCAGCCATAGCGGGAGAGTAGCCGGGGAGCTGTTTTTT.